This TCR beta chain came from a study of blood T cell repertoires in COVID-19. Assay used: immunoSEQ multiplex PCR; TCRdb lists only in-frame clones, some missing. The sample has around 400,000 clones, approximately 90% seen once. This CDR3 region has 13 residues. Germline V gene sequence: CDR1 MNHEY, CDR2 SMNVEV (reference sequence). Trimming removed 5 bases at V and 8 bases at J, with 10 bases between. The sample taken for sequencing was PBMCs or T cells enriched from blood (not recorded which). The clonotype comes from a woman between 18 and 29 years old who had been exposed to COVID-19. The J gene is TRBJ1-6, the V gene TRBV27; D call uncertain. In DNA, the CDR3 is TGTGCCAGCAGTCCGCTGAGAGATTCACCCCTCCACTTT. This translates into CASSPLRDSPLHF.